This TCR beta chain was sequenced in a study of cytomegalovirus exposure and HLA in healthy donors. Turning to this clone: As yet, its antigen is unknown.

The primer mix had 60 Vbeta and 13 Jbeta primers. Assay used: immunoSEQ multiplex PCR; TCRdb lists only in-frame clones, some missing. Among 95,000 to 110,000 clones, 76% were seen once, and the ten largest hold about 5.4%. Trimming at V came to 8 bases and at J to 5 bases, leaving 10 bases not matched to a gene. CDR1 is LNHDA, CDR2 SQIVND, per germline (reference sequence). This CDR3 has 14 amino acids. The study's findings and limits: A few V segments could not be told apart, such as TRBV6-2 and TRBV6-3, and were left out. Researchers catalogued approximately 160 TCR beta chains as cytomegalovirus-associated.

This chain uses TRBV19 with TRBJ2-5; the match to TRBD2 covers 8 bases. The receptor was derived from a woman aged 18-35 years in good health and CMV-seropositive. Source material: PBMCs. The CDR3 sequence: CASQNGRASETQYF. The CDR3 nucleotides read TGTGCCAGTCAGAACGGGAGGGCCTCGGAGACCCAGTACTTC. The full variable domain, completed using reference TRBV19 and TRBJ2-5, is DGGITQSPKYLFRKEGQNVTLSCEQNLNHDAMYWYRQDPGQGLRLIYYSQIVNDFQKGDIAEGYSVSREKKESFPLTVTSAQKNPTAFYLCASQNGRASETQYFGPGTRLLVL.